The clone carrying this T cell receptor beta chain turned up a few times. Sequencing used immunoSEQ multiplex PCR; TCRdb keeps in-frame clones, though not all of them. The data hold 300,000 to 400,000 clones, with around 87% observed a single time. This entry is derived from a study of blood T cell repertoires in COVID-19. Overall study context: Samples representing acute and convalescent COVID-19 were sourced from the United States, Italy and Spain.

The CDR3 consists of 15 residues. The germline V and J ends were trimmed by 0 bases and 1 base, with 8 bases remaining between them. Per germline, CDR1 SGHTS and CDR2 YDEGEE. The sequence derives from a woman aged 25 to 39 with acute COVID-19. This chain connects TRBV5-8 to TRBJ1-5; D unclear. Material: PBMCs or T cells enriched from blood (not recorded which). The CDR3 nucleotides read TGTGCCAGCAGCTTGGTCCCGGAGAGCAATCAGCCCCAGCATTTT. It codes for CASSLVPESNQPQHF.